Presented here are 11 T cell receptor beta chains from one specimen sequenced in a study of OX40 agonist ivuxolimab in advanced cancers. Clones were sequenced by immunoSEQ multiplex PCR, and TCRdb holds only the in-frame ones, with some missing. The sample has 75,000 to 100,000 clones, roughly 85% seen once. The sample here was CD4+ or CD8+ T cells sorted from blood, taken in a trial of the OX40 agonist ivuxolimab. The receptor set was obtained from an adult with an advanced solid tumor such as melanoma, head and neck, liver or kidney cancer.

The V and J genes are TRBV28 and TRBJ2-7, with D perhaps matching TRBD1 or TRBD2 (5 bases each). The CDR3 runs to 14 residues. Germline V gene lookup returns CDR1 MDHEN and CDR2 SYDVKM. Trimming took 7 bases from V and 1 from J, leaving 14 bases between them. The CDR3 protein is CASTLSGTSYEQYF. In DNA form, the CDR3 reads TGTGCCAGCACCCTATCCGGGACGTCCTACGAGCAGTACTTC.

This clone was detected once. CDR3 coding DNA: TGTGCCAGCAGCTTTAGGACAGGGGAGAACACTGAAGCTTTCTTT. Translated: CASSFRTGENTEAFF. The chain is built from TRBV7-8 and TRBJ1-1, with 9 bases identical to TRBD1. The junction had 3 bases not matched to a gene; V was cut back by 3 bases and J by 1 base. Germline CDR1 reads SGHVS; CDR2 reads FQNEAQ. The CDR3 extends over 15 amino acids. Variable domain in full (rest from reference TRBV7-8 and TRBJ1-1): GAGVSQSPRYKVAKRGQDVALRCDPISGHVSLFWYQQALGQGPEFLTYFQNEAQLDKSGLPSDRFFAERPEGSVSTLKIQRTQQEDSAVYLCASSFRTGENTEAFFGQGTRLTVV.

V usage is TRBV7-3 and J usage is TRBJ2-7, with 11 bases fitting TRBD2. In germline, CDR1 is SGHTA, CDR2 FQGTGA. Germline trimming cut 5 bases from V and 1 base from J; bases unmatched to any gene: 7. CDR3 size: 16 residues. The CDR3 region is CASSRGLAGGSYEQYF. For the CDR3, the DNA is TGTGCCAGCAGCCGAGGCCTAGCGGGGGGATCCTACGAGCAGTACTTC.

This clone was picked up one time. V is TRBV6-6 and J is TRBJ1-1; a weak D match, TRBD1 (5 bases). Trimming shortened V by 4 bases and J by 0 bases, and 12 bases separated the two germline ends. Germline V CDR1 and CDR2: MNHNY, SVGAGI (reference sequence). The CDR3 is 15 residues long. The CDR3 nucleotides read TGTGCCAGCAGTTCCCGACTGGACATGAACACTGAAGCTTTCTTT. As protein: CASSSRLDMNTEAFF.

This chain connects TRBV19 to TRBJ2-1; TRBD1 matches at 9 bases. J gave up 5 bases and V 1 base, and 9 bases lay outside the gene matches. This CDR3 is 17 amino acids long. Germline CDR1 is LNHDA and CDR2 is SQIVND (reference sequence). The CDR3 region has the DNA TGTGCCAGTAGTATAGGTAACCCGGGACAGGGTAACAATGAGCAGTTCTTC. Its translation is CASSIGNPGQGNNEQFF.

This clone came up a few times. The V and J genes are TRBV7-9 and TRBJ2-7; 7 bases line up with TRBD1. This CDR3 is 15 amino acids long. V trimming: 1 base; J trimming: 5 bases; junction bases outside the gene matches: 8. CDR1 and CDR2 from the germline V gene are SEHNR and FQNEAQ (reference sequence). The CDR3 reads CASSLVEGAGNEQYF. The CDR3 DNA is TGTGCCAGCAGCTTAGTAGAGGGGGCTGGCAACGAGCAGTACTTC.

This clone was detected once. This rearrangement joins TRBV28 to TRBJ1-1; D is ambiguous. The CDR3 consists of 17 residues. Germline CDR1 and CDR2: MDHEN and SYDVKM. V was shortened by 6 bases and J by 0 bases, with 20 bases between the two germline ends. CDR3 in amino acids: CASSPPGPSQMNTEAFF. CDR3 in DNA: TGTGCCAGCAGCCCCCCGGGCCCTTCCCAGATGAACACTGAAGCTTTCTTT.

This rearrangement joins TRBV28 to TRBJ1-4; perhaps TRBD1 as D (5 bases). V dropped 7 bases and J dropped 5 bases, with 17 bases sitting between them. CDR3 length: 15 residues. Germline loops: CDR1 MDHEN, CDR2 SYDVKM. The CDR3: CASKVRRGENEKLFF. Here the CDR3 DNA reads TGTGCCAGCAAAGTTAGACGGGGGGAGAATGAAAAACTGTTTTTT. The full variable domain, its missing parts supplied by reference TRBV28 and TRBJ1-4, is DVKVTQSSRYLVKRTGEKVFLECVQDMDHENMFWYRQDPGLGLRLIYFSYDVKMKEKGDIPEGYSVSREKKERFSLILESASTNQTSMYLCASKVRRGENEKLFFGSGTQLSVL.

This clone has just a few counts. The chain combines TRBV9 with TRBJ2-1; 8 bases are a match to TRBD2. From germline, CDR1 is SGDLS and CDR2 YYNGEE. The CDR3 sequence is 16 residues long. Trimming at V came to 1 base and at J to 7 bases, leaving 10 bases not matched to a gene. The CDR3 sequence is CASSVSVSGVGNEQFF. In nucleotides, the CDR3 is TGTGCCAGCAGCGTAAGTGTTAGCGGGGTAGGGAATGAGCAGTTCTTC.

This clone was seen only a few times. The chain employs TRBV28 and TRBJ1-1; TRBD1 is a possible D gene (5 bases). Germline lookup yields CDR1 MDHEN and CDR2 SYDVKM. The CDR3 spans 15 residues. With 6 bases removed from V and 6 bases from J, the gap between germline ends came to 20 bases. This chain's CDR3 is CASSPTDTGAAEAFF. The DNA of the CDR3 is TGTGCCAGCAGCCCTACCGATACCGGGGCGGCTGAAGCTTTCTTT.

The J gene is TRBJ2-3, the V gene TRBV29-1, with TRBD2 as a possible D gene (5 bases). The CDR3 loop spans 13 amino acids. V was pared by 5 bases and J by 2 bases, with 11 bases between. The germline V gene has CDR1 SQVTM and CDR2 ANQGSEA. In nucleotides, the CDR3 is TGCAGCGTTCGGGGTTCAGCCACAGATACGCAGTATTTT. Amino acids: CSVRGSATDTQYF.